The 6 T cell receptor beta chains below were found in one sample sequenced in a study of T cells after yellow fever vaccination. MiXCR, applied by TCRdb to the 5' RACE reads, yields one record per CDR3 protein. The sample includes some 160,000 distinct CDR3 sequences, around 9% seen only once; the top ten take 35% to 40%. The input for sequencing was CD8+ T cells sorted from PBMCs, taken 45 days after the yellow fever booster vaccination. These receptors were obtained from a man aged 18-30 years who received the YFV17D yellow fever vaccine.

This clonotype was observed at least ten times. The CDR3 is CASSQESKGDPNTGELFF. CDR3 DNA sequence: TGTGCCAGCAGCCAAGAATCTAAAGGCGACCCGAACACCGGGGAGCTGTTTTTT. This chain connects TRBV3-1 to TRBJ2-2; D unresolved. Germline V lookup: CDR1 LGHDT, CDR2 YNNKEL (reference sequence). This CDR3 contains 18 residues. V lost 0 bases and J lost 0, with 14 bases in between.

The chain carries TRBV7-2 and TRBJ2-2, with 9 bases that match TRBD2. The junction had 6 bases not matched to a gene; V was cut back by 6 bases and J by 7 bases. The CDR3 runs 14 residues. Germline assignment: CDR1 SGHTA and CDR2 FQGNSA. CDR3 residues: CASRLNSGGGELFF. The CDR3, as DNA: TGTGCCAGCAGACTTAATAGCGGGGGCGGGGAGCTGTTTTTT.

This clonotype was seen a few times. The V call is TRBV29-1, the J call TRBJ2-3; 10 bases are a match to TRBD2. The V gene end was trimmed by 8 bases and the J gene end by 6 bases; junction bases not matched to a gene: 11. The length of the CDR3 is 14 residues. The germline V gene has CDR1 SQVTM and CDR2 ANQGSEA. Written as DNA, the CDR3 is TGCAGCTGTCACAGCGGGGGGGCCGGGGATACGCAGTATTTT. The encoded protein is CSCHSGGAGDTQYF.

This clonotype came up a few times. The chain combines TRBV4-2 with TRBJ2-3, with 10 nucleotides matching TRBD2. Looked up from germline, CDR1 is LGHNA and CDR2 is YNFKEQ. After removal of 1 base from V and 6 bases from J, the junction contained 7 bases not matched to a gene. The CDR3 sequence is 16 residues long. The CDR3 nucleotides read TGTGCCAGCAGCCAAGTCTCCAGCGGGGGGGCCGATACGCAGTATTTT. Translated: CASSQVSSGGADTQYF.

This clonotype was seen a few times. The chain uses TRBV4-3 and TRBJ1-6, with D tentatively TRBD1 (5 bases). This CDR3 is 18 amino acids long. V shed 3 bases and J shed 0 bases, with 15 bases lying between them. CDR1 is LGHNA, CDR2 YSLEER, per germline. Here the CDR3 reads CASSQKSGGSSYNSPLHF. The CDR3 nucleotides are TGCGCCAGCAGCCAGAAATCGGGGGGTAGCTCCTATAATTCACCCCTCCACTTT.

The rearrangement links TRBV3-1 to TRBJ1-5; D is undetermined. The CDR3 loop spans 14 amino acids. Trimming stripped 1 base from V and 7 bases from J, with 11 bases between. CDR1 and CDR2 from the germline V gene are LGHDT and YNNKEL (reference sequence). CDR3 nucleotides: TGTGCCAGCAGCCAAGTCGGTGGCATACAGCCCCAGCATTTT. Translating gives CASSQVGGIQPQHF.